Presented here are 2 T cell receptor beta chains from one specimen sequenced in a study of regulatory T cells in long-lasting Graves disease. Sample time point: persistent/refractory GD, antithyroid drugs over 5 years with positive TRAb. PBMC-derived RNA was used for the TCR library. In building TCR beta libraries, iRepertoire HTBI primers were used together with Arm-PCR of CDR3 regions. TCRdb analysed the multiplex PCR reads with MiXCR anew, one entry per CDR3 protein. Among around 460,000 distinct CDR3 sequences listed, roughly 21% were seen once. Here the sequenced sample was peripheral blood mononuclear cells (PBMCs), taken when the disease was refractory, from a patient treated with antithyroid drugs. The receptors originated from a female donor with Graves disease.

About this clonotype itself: With a much larger clone just one base away, this may be a read error. The CDR3 DNA is TGTACCAGCAGTGCCCGGGACAACGCTTTCTTT. Encoded protein: CTSSARDNAFF. The rearrangement links TRBV2 to TRBJ1-1, with D tentatively TRBD1 (6 bases). CDR1 is SNHLY and CDR2 is FYNNEI in the germline V gene. The CDR3 is made up of 11 amino acids.

This clonotype was recorded many times. V gene TRBV28 combines with J gene TRBJ2-7, with TRBD1 matching 11 bases. This CDR3 is 15 amino acids long. V shed 5 bases and J 3 bases; nucleotides not matched to a gene: 6. Germline CDR1 MDHEN, CDR2 SYDVKM. In DNA form, the CDR3 reads TGTGCCAGCAGTCGACCCGGGACAGGGGGCTACGAGCAGTACTTC. The encoded protein is CASSRPGTGGYEQYF.